This T cell receptor (beta chain) emerged from a study of blood T cells in healthy people across ages. About the study: The template switching approach captured approximately one barcoded beta molecule for every two T cells.

Germline V gene data show CDR1 as MNHNS and CDR2 as SASEGT. The CDR3 totals 17 residues. Trimming cost V 3 bases and J 3 bases; bases outside gene matches: 5. The use of a sample-barcoded 5' primer and a J-beta primer mix characterized a second PCR of roughly 6 to 11 cycles. TCRdb analysed the 5' RACE reads with MiXCR anew, one entry per CDR3 protein. The table has around 1,500,000 distinct CDR3 sequences, 42% seen once. Concerning this clonotype itself: Its antigen is unidentified.

Study outcomes and limitations: Unknown CMV status may confound age-related changes in expanded clones.

The receptor was isolated from a woman aged 18-29 years in good health. This chain links TRBV6-1 with TRBJ2-2; TRBD2 agrees at 12 bases. The specimen sequenced was blood. CDR3 protein: CASSDPTSGSYTGELFF. Written as DNA, the CDR3 is TGTGCCAGCAGTGACCCGACTAGCGGGAGCTACACCGGGGAGCTGTTTTTT.